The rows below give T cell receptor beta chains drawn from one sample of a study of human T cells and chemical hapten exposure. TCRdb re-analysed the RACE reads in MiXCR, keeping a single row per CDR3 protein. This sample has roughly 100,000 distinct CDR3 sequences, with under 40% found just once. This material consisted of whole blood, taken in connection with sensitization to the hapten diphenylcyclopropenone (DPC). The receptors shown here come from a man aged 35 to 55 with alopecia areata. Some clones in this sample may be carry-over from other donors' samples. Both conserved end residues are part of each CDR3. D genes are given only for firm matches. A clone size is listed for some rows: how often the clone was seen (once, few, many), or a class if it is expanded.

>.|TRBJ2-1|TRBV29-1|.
CSVDLLVEQFF
TGCAGCGTTGATCTGCTTGTTGAGCAGTTCTTC
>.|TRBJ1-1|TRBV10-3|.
CAISNNRDAEAFF
TGTGCCATCAGTAACAACAGGGACGCTGAAGCTTTCTTT
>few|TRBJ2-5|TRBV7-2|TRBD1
CASSLYREDRAKETQYF
TGTGCCAGCAGCTTATACCGCGAGGACAGGGCTAAAGAGACCCAGTACTTC
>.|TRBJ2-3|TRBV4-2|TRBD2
CASSQDQGLGTDTQYF
TGTGCCAGCAGCCAAGATCAGGGACTAGGGACAGATACGCAGTATTTT
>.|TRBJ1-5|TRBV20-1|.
CSARTGSGEYQPQHF
TGCAGTGCTAGGACAGGTTCGGGGGAATATCAGCCCCAGCATTTT
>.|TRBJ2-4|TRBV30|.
CAWSVLGGIQYF
TGTGCCTGGAGTGTACTTGGAGGCATTCAGTACTTC
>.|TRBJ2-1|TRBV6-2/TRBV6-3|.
CASSPGQSTQFF
TGTGCCAGCAGCCCCGGACAGAGTACACAGTTCTTC
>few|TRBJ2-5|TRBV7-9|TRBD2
CASSNPGTRIGETQYF
TGTGCCAGCAGCAACCCCGGGACTAGGATCGGTGAGACCCAGTACTTC
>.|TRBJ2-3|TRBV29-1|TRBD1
CSVEGQGADTQYF
TGCAGCGTTGAGGGACAGGGGGCAGATACGCAGTATTTT
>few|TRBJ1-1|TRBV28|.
CASRRLTGIEAFF
TGTGCCAGCAGACGCCTTACAGGGATTGAAGCTTTCTTT
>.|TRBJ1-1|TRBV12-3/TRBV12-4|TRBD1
CASSFRGQDTEAFF
TGTGCCAGCAGTTTCAGGGGGCAGGACACTGAAGCTTTCTTT
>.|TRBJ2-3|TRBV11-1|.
CASSFGWGTDTQYF
TGTGCCAGCAGCTTCGGCTGGGGCACAGATACGCAGTATTTT
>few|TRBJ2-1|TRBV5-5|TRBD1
CASSIRTGGWQRGVNEQFF
TGTGCCAGCAGCATTCGGACAGGGGGTTGGCAGCGGGGAGTGAATGAGCAGTTCTTC
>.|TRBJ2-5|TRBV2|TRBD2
CASSESTSGSLWETQYF
TGTGCCAGCAGTGAGTCGACTAGCGGGAGTCTGTGGGAGACCCAGTACTTC
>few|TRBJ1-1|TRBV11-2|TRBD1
CASTPQGVGGDMDFF
TGTGCCAGCACCCCCCAAGGGGTAGGGGGCGATATGGATTTCTTT
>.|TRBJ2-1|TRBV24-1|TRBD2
CATTPGVAGSIEQFF
TGTGCCACCACCCCAGGTGTAGCGGGAAGCATTGAGCAGTTCTTC
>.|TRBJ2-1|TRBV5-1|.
CASSLSPGGDLNEQFF
TGCGCCAGCAGCTTGTCCCCAGGGGGGGACTTGAATGAGCAGTTCTTC
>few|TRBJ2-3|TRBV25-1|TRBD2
CASSEYSGRLTDTQYF
TGTGCCAGCAGTGAATATAGCGGGAGATTGACAGATACGCAGTATTTT
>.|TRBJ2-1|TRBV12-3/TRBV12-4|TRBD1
CASREGQGADEQFF
TGTGCCAGCAGGGAGGGGCAGGGGGCCGATGAGCAGTTCTTC
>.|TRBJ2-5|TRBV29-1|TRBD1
CSAGTVQETQYF
TGCAGCGCTGGGACAGTCCAAGAGACCCAGTACTTC
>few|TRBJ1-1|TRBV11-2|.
CASSSRDSKEAFF
TGTGCCAGCAGCTCCCGGGACTCAAAGGAAGCTTTCTTT
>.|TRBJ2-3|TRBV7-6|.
CASSLGAGYESTDTQYF
TGTGCCAGCAGCTTAGGAGCTGGGTACGAGAGCACAGATACGCAGTATTTT
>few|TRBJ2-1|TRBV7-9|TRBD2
CASSSGLAEYNEQFF
TGTGCCAGCAGCTCGGGACTAGCGGAATACAATGAGCAGTTCTTC
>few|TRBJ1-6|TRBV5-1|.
CASSLTDDSPLHF
TGCGCCAGCAGCTTGACGGATGATTCACCCCTCCACTTT
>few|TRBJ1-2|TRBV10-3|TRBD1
CAIGGTGENYGYTF
TGTGCCATCGGCGGGACAGGAGAAAACTATGGCTACACCTTC
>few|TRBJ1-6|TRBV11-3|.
CASSSASYNSPLHF
TGTGCCAGCAGCTCTGCCTCCTATAATTCACCCCTCCACTTT
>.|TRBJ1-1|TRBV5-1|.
CASSLVYTNTEAFF
TGCGCCAGCAGCTTGGTTTACACGAACACTGAAGCTTTCTTT
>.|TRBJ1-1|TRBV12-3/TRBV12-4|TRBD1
CASTETGGLTEAFF
TGTGCCAGCACCGAAACAGGGGGCCTCACTGAAGCTTTCTTT
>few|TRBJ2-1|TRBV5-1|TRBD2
CASSLGLAGNEQFF
TGCGCCAGCAGCTTGGGACTAGCGGGAAATGAGCAGTTCTTC
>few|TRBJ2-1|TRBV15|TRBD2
CATARAGEHTYNEQFF
TGTGCCACCGCAAGAGCGGGAGAGCATACCTACAATGAGCAGTTCTTC
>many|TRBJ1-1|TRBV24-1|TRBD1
CATIGTGGEAFF
TGTGCCACCATTGGGACAGGGGGTGAAGCTTTCTTT
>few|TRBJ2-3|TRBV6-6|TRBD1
CASSGTGASTQYF
TGTGCCAGCAGCGGGACAGGGGCGAGTACGCAGTATTTT
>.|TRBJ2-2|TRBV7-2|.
CASSGTGGAPGELFF
TGTGCCAGCAGCGGAACTGGGGGCGCCCCCGGGGAGCTGTTTTTT
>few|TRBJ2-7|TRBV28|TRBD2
CASSFSSGRAGSYEQYF
TGTGCCAGCAGTTTCTCTAGCGGGAGGGCCGGGTCCTACGAGCAGTACTTC
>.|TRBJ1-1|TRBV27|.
CASSLSRKAEAFF
TGTGCCAGCAGTTTATCCCGGAAGGCTGAAGCTTTCTTT
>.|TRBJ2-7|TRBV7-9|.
CASSGPGIAYEQYF
TGTGCCAGCAGCGGGCCGGGGATTGCCTACGAGCAGTACTTC
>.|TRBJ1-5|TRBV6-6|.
CASRDTTHQPQHF
TGTGCCAGCAGGGACACAACCCATCAGCCCCAGCATTTT
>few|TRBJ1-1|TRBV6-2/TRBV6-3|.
CASQQGMNTEAFF
TGTGCCAGTCAGCAGGGGATGAACACTGAAGCTTTCTTT
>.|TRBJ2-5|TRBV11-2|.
CASSLSQGGATQYF
TGTGCCAGCAGCCTCAGTCAGGGCGGTGCGACCCAGTACTTC
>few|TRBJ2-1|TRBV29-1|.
CSVEDGGGSPYNEQFF
TGCAGCGTTGAAGATGGGGGCGGGAGCCCCTACAATGAGCAGTTCTTC
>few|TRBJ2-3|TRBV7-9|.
CASSFSGQSSTDTQYF
TGTGCCAGCAGCTTTTCAGGACAGTCTAGCACAGATACGCAGTATTTT
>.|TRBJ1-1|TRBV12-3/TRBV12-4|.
CASSFEGHGPNMNTEAFF
TGTGCCAGCAGTTTCGAAGGGCACGGGCCCAACATGAACACTGAAGCTTTCTTT
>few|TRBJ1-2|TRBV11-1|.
CASSLGRPNYGYTF
TGTGCCAGCAGCCTGGGACGTCCGAACTATGGCTACACCTTC
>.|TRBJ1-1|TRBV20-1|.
CSASGANTEAFF
TGCAGTGCTAGTGGAGCGAACACTGAAGCTTTCTTT
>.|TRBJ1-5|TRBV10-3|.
CAISDWDTRQRPQHF
TGTGCCATCAGTGACTGGGACACCCGCCAAAGGCCCCAGCATTTT
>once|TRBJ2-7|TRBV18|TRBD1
CASSPPRGQGGAYEQYF
TGTGCCAGCTCACCACCTCGTGGACAGGGGGGAGCCTACGAGCAGTACTTC
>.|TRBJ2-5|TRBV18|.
CASSPGEAQYF
TGTGCCAGCTCACCGGGGGAGGCCCAGTACTTC
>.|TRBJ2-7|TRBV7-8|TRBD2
CASSPLAGGPYEQYF
TGTGCCAGCAGCCCCCTAGCGGGAGGGCCGTACGAGCAGTACTTC
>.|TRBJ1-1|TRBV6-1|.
CASNRQDNTEAFF
TGTGCCAGCAATAGACAGGACAACACTGAAGCTTTCTTT
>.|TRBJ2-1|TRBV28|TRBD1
CASMGGQGVNEQFF
TGTGCCAGCATGGGGGGACAGGGGGTAAATGAGCAGTTCTTC
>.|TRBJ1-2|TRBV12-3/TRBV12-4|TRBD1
CASSSSGQALSGYTF
TGTGCCAGCAGTTCGTCCGGACAGGCTTTATCTGGCTACACCTTC
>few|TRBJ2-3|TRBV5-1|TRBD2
CASSDSGRSTDTQYF
TGCGCCAGCAGTGACAGCGGGAGGTCCACAGATACGCAGTATTTT
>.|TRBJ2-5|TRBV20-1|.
CSASRVSSQETQYF
TGCAGTGCTAGTCGGGTCAGTTCCCAAGAGACCCAGTACTTC
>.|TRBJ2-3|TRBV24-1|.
CATSDYSNTQYF
TGTGCCACCAGTGACTACAGTAATACGCAGTATTTT